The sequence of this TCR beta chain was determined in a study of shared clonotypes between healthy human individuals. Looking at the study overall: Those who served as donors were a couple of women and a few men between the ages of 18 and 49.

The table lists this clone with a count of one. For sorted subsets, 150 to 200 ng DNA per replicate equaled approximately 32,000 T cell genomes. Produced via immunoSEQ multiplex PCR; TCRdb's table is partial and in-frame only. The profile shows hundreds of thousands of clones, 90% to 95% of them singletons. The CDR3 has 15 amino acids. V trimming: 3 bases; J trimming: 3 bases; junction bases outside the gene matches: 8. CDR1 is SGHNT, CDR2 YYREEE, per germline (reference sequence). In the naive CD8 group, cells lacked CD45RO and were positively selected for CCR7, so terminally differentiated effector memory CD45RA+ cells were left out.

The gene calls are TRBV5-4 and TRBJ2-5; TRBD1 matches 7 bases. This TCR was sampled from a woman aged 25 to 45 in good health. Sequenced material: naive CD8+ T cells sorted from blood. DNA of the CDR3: TGTGCCAGCAGCTGGACCGGGACAGCGAAAGAGACCCAGTACTTC. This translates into CASSWTGTAKETQYF.